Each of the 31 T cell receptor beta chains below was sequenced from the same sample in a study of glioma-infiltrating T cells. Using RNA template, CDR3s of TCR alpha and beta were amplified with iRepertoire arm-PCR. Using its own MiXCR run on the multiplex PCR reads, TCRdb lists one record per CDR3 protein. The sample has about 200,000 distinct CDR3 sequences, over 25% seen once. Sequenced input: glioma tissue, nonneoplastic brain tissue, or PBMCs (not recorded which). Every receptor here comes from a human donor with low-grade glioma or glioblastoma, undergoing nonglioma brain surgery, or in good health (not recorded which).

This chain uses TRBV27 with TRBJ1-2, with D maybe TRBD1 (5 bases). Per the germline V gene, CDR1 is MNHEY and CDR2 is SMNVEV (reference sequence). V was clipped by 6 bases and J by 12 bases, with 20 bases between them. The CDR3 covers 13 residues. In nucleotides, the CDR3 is TGTGCCAGCAGCTCTACTTCCGTGGGGGACGACACCTTC. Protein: CASSSTSVGDDTF.

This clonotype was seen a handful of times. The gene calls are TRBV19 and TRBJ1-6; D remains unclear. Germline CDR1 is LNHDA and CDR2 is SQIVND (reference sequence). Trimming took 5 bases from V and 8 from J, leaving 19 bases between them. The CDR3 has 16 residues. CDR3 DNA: TGTGCCAGTAGTCCCCGTGTCGGGGAGAAAGATTCACCCCTCCACTTT. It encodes CASSPRVGEKDSPLHF.

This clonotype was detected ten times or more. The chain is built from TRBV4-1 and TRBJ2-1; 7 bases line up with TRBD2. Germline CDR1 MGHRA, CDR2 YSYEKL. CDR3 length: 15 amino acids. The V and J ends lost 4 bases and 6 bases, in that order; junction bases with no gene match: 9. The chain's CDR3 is CASSLGDYPLNEQFF. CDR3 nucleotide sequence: TGCGCCAGCAGCCTGGGGGACTACCCTCTCAATGAGCAGTTCTTC.

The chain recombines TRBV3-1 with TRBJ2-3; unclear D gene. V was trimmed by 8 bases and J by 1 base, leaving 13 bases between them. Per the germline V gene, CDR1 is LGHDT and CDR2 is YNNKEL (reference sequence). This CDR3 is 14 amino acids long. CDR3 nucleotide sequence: TGTGCCAGCCTCCACCCGGACGGCACAGATACGCAGTATTTT. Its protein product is CASLHPDGTDTQYF.

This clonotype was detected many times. CDR3 in DNA: TGTGCCAGCAGCCTCCGGGACAGGGGATACAATGAGCAGTTCTTC. Protein: CASSLRDRGYNEQFF. The chain joins TRBV7-9 to TRBJ2-1; 10 nucleotides align to TRBD1. With V trimmed by 5 bases and J by 4 bases, 5 bases remained unmatched. Germline assignment: CDR1 SEHNR and CDR2 FQNEAQ (reference sequence). CDR3 size: 15 residues.

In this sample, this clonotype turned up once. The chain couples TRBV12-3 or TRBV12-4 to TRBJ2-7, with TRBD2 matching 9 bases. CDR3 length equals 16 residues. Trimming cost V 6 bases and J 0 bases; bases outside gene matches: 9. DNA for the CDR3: TGTGCCAGCAGCCTCCCTCTAGCGGGAAGCTCCTACGAGCAGTACTTC. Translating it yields CASSLPLAGSSYEQYF.

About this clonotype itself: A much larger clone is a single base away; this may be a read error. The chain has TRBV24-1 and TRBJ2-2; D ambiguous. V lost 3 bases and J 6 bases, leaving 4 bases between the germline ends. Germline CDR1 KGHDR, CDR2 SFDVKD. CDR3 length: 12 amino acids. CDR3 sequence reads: CATSDLPGELFF. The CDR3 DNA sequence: TGTGCCACCAGTGATCTCCCCGGGGAGCTGTTTTTT.

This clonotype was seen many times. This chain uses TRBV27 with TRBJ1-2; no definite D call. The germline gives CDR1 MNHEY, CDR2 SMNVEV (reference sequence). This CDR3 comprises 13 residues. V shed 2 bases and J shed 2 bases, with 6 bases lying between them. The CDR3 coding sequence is TGTGCCAGCAGTTTAGGGAGAAACTATGGCTACACCTTC. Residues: CASSLGRNYGYTF.

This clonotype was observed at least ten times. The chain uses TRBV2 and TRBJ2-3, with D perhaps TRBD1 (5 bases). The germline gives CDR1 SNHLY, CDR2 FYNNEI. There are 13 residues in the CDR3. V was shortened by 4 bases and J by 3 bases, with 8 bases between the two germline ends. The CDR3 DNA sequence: TGTGCCAGCAGTGTTCGACAGACAGATACGCAGTATTTT. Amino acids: CASSVRQTDTQYF.

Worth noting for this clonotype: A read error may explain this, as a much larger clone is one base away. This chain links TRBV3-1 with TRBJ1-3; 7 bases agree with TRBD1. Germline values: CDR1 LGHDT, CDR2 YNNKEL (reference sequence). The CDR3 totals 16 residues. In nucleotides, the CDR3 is TGCGCCAGCAGAGCCCCGGGACAGAACTCTGGAAACACCATATATTTT. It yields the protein CASRAPGQNSGNTIYF.

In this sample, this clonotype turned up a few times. The CDR3, as DNA: TGTGCCAGCAGTTCTAGTATCTTCACAGATACGCAGTATTTT. This translates into CASSSSIFTDTQYF. J is TRBJ2-3 and V is TRBV12-3 or TRBV12-4; D remains unclear. Between the trimmed V and J ends, which lost 4 bases and 2 bases, there was a span of 10 bases. The CDR3 runs to 14 residues.

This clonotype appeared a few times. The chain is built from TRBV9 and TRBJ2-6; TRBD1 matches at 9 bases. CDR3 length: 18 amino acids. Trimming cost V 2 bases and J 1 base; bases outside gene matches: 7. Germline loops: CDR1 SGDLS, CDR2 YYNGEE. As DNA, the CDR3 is TGTGCCAGCAGCGTTTACAGGGGGCTCAATTCTGGGGCCAACGTCCTGACTTTC. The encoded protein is CASSVYRGLNSGANVLTF.

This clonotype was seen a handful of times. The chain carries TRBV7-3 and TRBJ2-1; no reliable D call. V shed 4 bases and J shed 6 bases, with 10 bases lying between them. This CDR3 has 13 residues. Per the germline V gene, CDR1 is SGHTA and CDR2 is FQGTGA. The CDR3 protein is CASSSDRSNEQFF. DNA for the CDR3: TGTGCCAGCAGCTCCGATAGGTCCAATGAGCAGTTCTTC.

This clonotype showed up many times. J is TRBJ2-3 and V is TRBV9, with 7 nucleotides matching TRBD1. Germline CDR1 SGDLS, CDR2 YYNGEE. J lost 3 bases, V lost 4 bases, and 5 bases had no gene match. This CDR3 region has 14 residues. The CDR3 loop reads CASSLGTETDTQYF. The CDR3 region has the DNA TGTGCCAGCAGCCTCGGGACAGAAACAGATACGCAGTATTTT.

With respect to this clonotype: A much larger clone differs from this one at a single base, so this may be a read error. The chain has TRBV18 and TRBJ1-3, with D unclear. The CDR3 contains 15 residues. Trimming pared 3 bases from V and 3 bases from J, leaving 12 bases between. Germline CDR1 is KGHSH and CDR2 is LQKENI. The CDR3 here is CASSPVQVSGNTIYF. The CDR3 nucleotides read TGTGCCAGCTCACCGGTTCAGGTCAGTGGAAACACCATATATTTT.

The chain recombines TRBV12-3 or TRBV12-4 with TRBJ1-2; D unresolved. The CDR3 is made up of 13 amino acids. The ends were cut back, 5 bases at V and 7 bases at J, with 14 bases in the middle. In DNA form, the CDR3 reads TGTGCCAGCAGTATCCGATGGGGTTTTGGCTACACCTTC. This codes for CASSIRWGFGYTF.

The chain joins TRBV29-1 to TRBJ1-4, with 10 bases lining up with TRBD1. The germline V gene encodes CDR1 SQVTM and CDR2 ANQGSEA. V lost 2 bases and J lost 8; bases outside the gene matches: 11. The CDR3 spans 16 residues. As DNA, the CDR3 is TGCAGCGTTGAATGGATATCCGGGACAGGGGTAGAAAAACTGTTTTTT. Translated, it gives CSVEWISGTGVEKLFF.

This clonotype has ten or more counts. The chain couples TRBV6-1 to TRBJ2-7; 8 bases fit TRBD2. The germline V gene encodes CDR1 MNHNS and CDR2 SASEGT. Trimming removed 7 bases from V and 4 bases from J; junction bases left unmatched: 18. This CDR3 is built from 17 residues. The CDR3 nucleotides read TGTGCCAGCATGGAGCGGCTAGCGGGTGGCGGTTGGTACGAGCAGTACTTC. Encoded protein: CASMERLAGGGWYEQYF.

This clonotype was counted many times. As DNA, the CDR3 is TGCAGTGCTAGAGGACGGGGAAGGGGTAACTATGGCTACACCTTC. As protein: CSARGRGRGNYGYTF. The chain joins TRBV20-1 to TRBJ1-2, with D perhaps matching TRBD1 (5 bases). The germline V gene encodes CDR1 DFQATT and CDR2 SNEGSKA (reference sequence). The germline V and J ends were trimmed by 1 base and 1 base, with 13 bases remaining between them. The CDR3 runs 15 residues.

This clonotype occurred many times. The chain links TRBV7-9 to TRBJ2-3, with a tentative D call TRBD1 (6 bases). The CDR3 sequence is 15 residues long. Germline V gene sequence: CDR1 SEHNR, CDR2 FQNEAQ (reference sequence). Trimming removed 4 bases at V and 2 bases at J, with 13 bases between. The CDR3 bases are TGTGCCAGCAGCTCCCAGGGGTTAGCCACAGATACGCAGTATTTT. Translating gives CASSSQGLATDTQYF.

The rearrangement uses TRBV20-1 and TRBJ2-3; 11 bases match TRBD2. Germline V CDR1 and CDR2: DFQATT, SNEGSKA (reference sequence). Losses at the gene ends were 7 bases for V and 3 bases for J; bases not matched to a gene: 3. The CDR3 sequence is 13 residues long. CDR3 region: CSDRLAGTDTQYF. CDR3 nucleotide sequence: TGCAGTGACCGACTAGCGGGAACAGATACGCAGTATTTT.

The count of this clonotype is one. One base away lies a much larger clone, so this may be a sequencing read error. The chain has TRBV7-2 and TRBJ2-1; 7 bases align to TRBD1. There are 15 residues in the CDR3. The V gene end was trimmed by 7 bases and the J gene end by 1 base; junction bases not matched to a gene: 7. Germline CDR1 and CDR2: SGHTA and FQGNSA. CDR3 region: CASTRRRGSYNEQFF. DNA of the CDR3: TGTGCCAGCACCCGCCGCAGGGGGTCCTACAATGAGCAGTTCTTC.

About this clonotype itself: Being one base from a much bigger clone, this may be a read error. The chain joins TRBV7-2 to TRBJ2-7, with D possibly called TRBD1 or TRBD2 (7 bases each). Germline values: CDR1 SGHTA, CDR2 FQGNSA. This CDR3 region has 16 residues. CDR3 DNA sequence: TGTTCCAGCAGCTTATCAGGGGGGGCTAGCGGAACCGAGCAGTACTTC. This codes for CSSSLSGGASGTEQYF.

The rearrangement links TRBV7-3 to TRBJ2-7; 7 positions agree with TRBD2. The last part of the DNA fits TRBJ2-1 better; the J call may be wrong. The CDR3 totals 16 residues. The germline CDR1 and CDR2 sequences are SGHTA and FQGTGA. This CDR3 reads CASSLGPSGEFNEQFF. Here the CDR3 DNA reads TGTGCCAGCAGCTTAGGTCCTAGCGGAGAGTTCAATGAGCAGTTCTTC.

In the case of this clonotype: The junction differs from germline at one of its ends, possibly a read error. CDR3 amino acids: CAASSYYRGYEQYF. In nucleotides, the CDR3 is TGTGCCGCCAGCAGTTACTACAGGGGGTACGAGCAGTACTTC. The gene calls are TRBV15 and TRBJ2-7, with 8 bases fitting TRBD1. The CDR3 consists of 14 residues. The V gene's germline CDR1 is LNHNV and CDR2 YYDKDF (reference sequence).

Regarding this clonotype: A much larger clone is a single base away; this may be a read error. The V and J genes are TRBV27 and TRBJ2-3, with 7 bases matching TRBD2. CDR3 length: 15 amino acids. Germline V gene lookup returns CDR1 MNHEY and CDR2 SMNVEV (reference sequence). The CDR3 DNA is TGTGCCGGCAGTTACAGCGGGGATAATACAGATACGCAGTATTTT. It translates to CAGSYSGDNTDTQYF.

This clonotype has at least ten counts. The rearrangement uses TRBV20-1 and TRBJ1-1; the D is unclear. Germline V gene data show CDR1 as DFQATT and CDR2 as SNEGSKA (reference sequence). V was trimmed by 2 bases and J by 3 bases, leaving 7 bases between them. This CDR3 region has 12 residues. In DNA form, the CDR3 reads TGCAGTGCTAGAAAACTGGACACTGAAGCTTTCTTT. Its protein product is CSARKLDTEAFF.

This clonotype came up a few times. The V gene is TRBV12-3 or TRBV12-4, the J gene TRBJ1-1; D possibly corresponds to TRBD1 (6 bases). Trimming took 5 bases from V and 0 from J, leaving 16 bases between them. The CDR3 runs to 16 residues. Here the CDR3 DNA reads TGTGCCAGCAGTCCTACCGGGACAAAGATGAACACTGAAGCTTTCTTT. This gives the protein CASSPTGTKMNTEAFF.

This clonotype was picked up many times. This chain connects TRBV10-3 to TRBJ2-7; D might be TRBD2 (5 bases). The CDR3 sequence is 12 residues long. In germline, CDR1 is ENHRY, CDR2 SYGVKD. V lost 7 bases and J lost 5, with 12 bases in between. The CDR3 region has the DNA TGTGCCATCAATGGAGGTGTAGACGAGCAGTACTTC. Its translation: CAINGGVDEQYF.

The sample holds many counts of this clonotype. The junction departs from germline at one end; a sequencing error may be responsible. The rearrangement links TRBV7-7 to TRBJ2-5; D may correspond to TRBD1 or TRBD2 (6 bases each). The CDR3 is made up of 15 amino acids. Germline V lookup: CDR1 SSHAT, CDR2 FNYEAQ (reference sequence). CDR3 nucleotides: TGTGCTAGCAGCCAAGGGGGGTCCTCCCAAGAGACCCAGTACTTC. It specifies CASSQGGSSQETQYF.

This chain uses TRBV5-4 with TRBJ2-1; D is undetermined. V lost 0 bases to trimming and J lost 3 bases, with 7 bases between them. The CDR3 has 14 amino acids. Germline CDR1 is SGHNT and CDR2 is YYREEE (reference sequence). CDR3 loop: CASSLATNYNEQFF. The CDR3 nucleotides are TGTGCCAGCAGCTTGGCCACTAACTACAATGAGCAGTTCTTC.